This T cell receptor (beta chain) was captured by sequencing in a study of T cells in Graves' hyperthyroidism and ophthalmopathy. RNA transcripts yielded amplified TCR beta CDR3 regions. HTBI primers were used for first-round RT-PCR of the TCR CDR3. TCRdb reprocessed the multiplex PCR reads via MiXCR and lists one record per CDR3 protein. The data hold about 530,000 distinct CDR3 sequences, with approximately 17% observed a single time. Patients were excluded because of uncontrolled infection, other autoimmune disease, pregnancy or lactation. A roughly 10 ml volume of fresh peripheral blood provided the PBMCs. The receptor was derived from a woman aged 18-29 years with Graves' ophthalmopathy. The sequenced sample was blood.

The CDR3 DNA sequence: TGTGCCAGCAGCCAACCGCTAATGGGAGGAGGAAATGAGCAGTTCTTC. Amino acids: CASSQPLMGGGNEQFF. The chain links TRBV9 to TRBJ2-1; D is possibly TRBD2 (6 bases). V lost 4 bases, J lost 7 bases, and 21 bases lay in between. The CDR3 totals 16 residues. Per germline, CDR1 SGDLS and CDR2 YYNGEE.